The 4 T cell receptor beta chains below come from one sample, sequenced in a study of blood T cell repertoires in COVID-19. Data came from immunoSEQ multiplex PCR; TCRdb stores just in-frame clones and leaves some out. The table has some 120,000 clones, around nine tenths seen once; the top ten hold about 1%. Sequencing used peripheral blood. The receptor set was obtained from a woman between 45 and 65 years old with active or convalescent COVID-19.

The gene calls are TRBV5-1 and TRBJ2-1; TRBD2 matches at 15 bases. Per the germline V gene, CDR1 is SGHRS and CDR2 is YFSETQ. V was pared by 2 bases and J by 4 bases, with 10 bases of the junction left unmatched. The CDR3 has 19 amino acids. CDR3 coding DNA: TGCGCCAGCAGCTTACGGACTAGCGGGAGGGCCAGGGGTTACAATGAGCAGTTCTTC. Translating it yields CASSLRTSGRARGYNEQFF.

The chain carries TRBV3-1 (or the pseudogene TRBV3-2) and TRBJ2-2; 7 bases are a match to TRBD1. This CDR3 has 14 amino acids. Germline trimming cut 4 bases from V and 6 bases from J; bases unmatched to any gene: 5. Germline lookup yields CDR1 LGHDT and CDR2 YNNKEL (reference sequence). The CDR3 region has the DNA TGTGCCAGCAGCCCTGACAGGGTGGCCGGGGAGCTGTTTTTT. This gives the protein CASSPDRVAGELFF.

The J gene is TRBJ2-5, the V gene TRBV18, with a possible D match to TRBD1 (6 bases). The length of the CDR3 is 14 residues. The germline CDR1 and CDR2 sequences are KGHSH and LQKENI. The ends were cut back, 0 bases at V and 5 bases at J, with 10 bases in the middle. The CDR3 DNA reads TGTGCCAGCTCACCACCGGGGGCTGCCGAGACCCAGTACTTC. It yields the protein CASSPPGAAETQYF.

The CDR3 DNA sequence: TGTGCCAGCAGCCAAGATGGGACAGGGGCCTACGAGCAGTACTTC. Encoded protein: CASSQDGTGAYEQYF. This rearrangement joins TRBV4-2 to TRBJ2-7, with 10 bases aligning to TRBD1. This CDR3 is built from 15 residues. The germline gives CDR1 LGHNA, CDR2 YNFKEQ. Trimming took 0 bases from V and 2 from J; bases not matched to a gene: 1.